These 13 T cell receptor beta chains originate from one sample sequenced in a study of control samples from healthy donors and cancer patients. Here immunoSEQ multiplex PCR was the method, and the copy in TCRdb shows in-frame clones only, minus some. The data contain roughly 73,000 clones, around 92% of them seen just once; the ten biggest clones take up approximately 5.8%. Specimen: blood. Source of these receptors: a woman aged 60 to 75 in good health.

This clone occurred once. V gene TRBV30 combines with J gene TRBJ2-1, with a possible D match to TRBD1 (5 bases). Trimming took off 1 base at V and 7 bases at J, with 5 bases between the two ends. The CDR3 totals 11 residues. CDR1 is GTSNPN and CDR2 is SVGIG in the germline V gene (reference sequence). The CDR3 loop is CAWSDRNEQFF. CDR3 sequence (DNA): TGTGCCTGGAGTGACAGGAATGAGCAGTTCTTC.

The V call is TRBV4-1, the J call TRBJ1-4; D ambiguous. The V end was cut by 2 bases, the J end by 4 bases, with 14 bases between. This CDR3 is built from 16 residues. The germline gives CDR1 MGHRA, CDR2 YSYEKL. In DNA, the CDR3 is TGCGCCAGCAGCCAATCCCGGATCCCCCTTAATGAAAAACTGTTTTTT. It translates to CASSQSRIPLNEKLFF.

The CDR3 reads CATRDRGVDQPQHF. CDR3 bases: TGTGCCACCCGGGACAGGGGAGTCGATCAGCCCCAGCATTTT. This sequence joins TRBV10-3 and TRBJ1-5; 10 nucleotides line up with TRBD1. The CDR3 length is 14 residues. Germline CDR1 is ENHRY and CDR2 is SYGVKD. Trimming at V came to 10 bases and at J to 5 bases, leaving 8 bases not matched to a gene.

The rearrangement joins TRBV9 to TRBJ2-3; D is unresolved. V gave up 1 base and J gave up 0 bases, with 15 bases separating them. The CDR3 has 17 residues. Germline CDR1 SGDLS, CDR2 YYNGEE. CDR3 sequence: CASSVSGMRRSTDTQYF. The CDR3 DNA follows: TGTGCCAGCAGCGTATCCGGCATGCGGCGGAGCACAGATACGCAGTATTTT.

The chain joins TRBV29-1 to TRBJ2-1; TRBD2 is a possible D gene (6 bases). There are 13 residues in the CDR3. The ends were cut back, 6 bases at V and 1 base at J, with 10 bases in the middle. Germline V gene lookup returns CDR1 SQVTM and CDR2 ANQGSEA. DNA for the CDR3: TGCAGCGTGGAGGGTAGGTCCTACAATGAGCAGTTCTTC. Translated, it gives CSVEGRSYNEQFF.

The chain links TRBV5-1 to TRBJ1-2, with D maybe TRBD1 (5 bases). The CDR3 is 14 amino acids. The germline V gene has CDR1 SGHRS and CDR2 YFSETQ. The germline V and J ends were trimmed by 5 bases and 2 bases, with 13 bases remaining between them. The CDR3 loop reads CASRPDGGNYGYTF. In DNA, the CDR3 is TGCGCCAGCAGACCTGACGGGGGAAACTATGGCTACACCTTC.

This sequence joins TRBV3-1 (or the pseudogene TRBV3-2) and TRBJ1-6, with D unresolved. From germline, CDR1 is LGHDT and CDR2 YNNKEL (reference sequence). Trimming took off 0 bases at V and 11 bases at J, with 8 bases between the two ends. The CDR3 runs 13 residues. The CDR3 sequence: CASSQDERPPLHF. Here the CDR3 DNA reads TGTGCCAGCAGCCAAGATGAGCGTCCACCCCTCCACTTT.

The rearrangement joins TRBV28 to TRBJ2-3, with D unclear. The CDR3 consists of 12 residues. Germline V gene lookup returns CDR1 MDHEN and CDR2 SYDVKM. V was pared by 3 bases and J by 9 bases, with 10 bases between. The CDR3 protein is CASSFGRTTQYF. The DNA of the CDR3 is TGTGCCAGCAGTTTTGGACGGACGACGCAGTATTTT.

The rearrangement uses TRBV10-3 and TRBJ2-2; D perhaps matches TRBD2 (6 bases). V lost 3 bases and J lost 5, with 13 bases in between. The CDR3 is 15 amino acids. From germline, CDR1 is ENHRY and CDR2 SYGVKD. The CDR3 sequence: CAISEREPRTGELFF. CDR3 sequence (DNA): TGTGCCATCAGTGAACGGGAGCCCCGGACCGGGGAGCTGTTTTTT.

The chain carries TRBV20-1 and TRBJ2-3; D not resolved. Germline CDR1 and CDR2: DFQATT and SNEGSKA (reference sequence). The CDR3 has 10 residues. Trimming stripped 6 bases from V and 6 bases from J, with 7 bases between. CDR3 residues: CSAERDTQYF. CDR3 DNA sequence: TGCAGTGCCGAACGGGATACGCAGTATTTT.

CDR3 in DNA: TGTGCCAGCAGCTCCTACGGCATAGCGGGAGTATTGGAGACCCAGTACTTC. Translated: CASSSYGIAGVLETQYF. The genes are TRBV7-2 and TRBJ2-5; 9 bases fit TRBD2. With V trimmed by 4 bases and J by 5 bases, 14 bases remained unmatched. Per germline, CDR1 SGHTA and CDR2 FQGNSA. This CDR3 is 17 amino acids long.

The chain uses TRBV18 and TRBJ1-2, with 7 positions matching TRBD1. The V segment lost 0 bases and the J segment 4 bases; nucleotides outside the gene matches: 5. CDR1 and CDR2 from the germline V gene are KGHSH and LQKENI. The CDR3 length is 15 residues. This CDR3 reads CASSPPGQLAYGYTF. CDR3 nucleotide sequence: TGTGCCAGCTCACCACCGGGACAGCTAGCCTATGGCTACACCTTC.

This clone was seen a handful of times. The gene calls are TRBV18 and TRBJ1-1; D gene uncertain. The CDR3 runs 14 residues. The V end lost 3 bases, the J end lost 6 bases, and 14 bases lay between the germline ends. CDR1 is KGHSH, CDR2 LQKENI, per germline. CDR3 region: CASSPAIERAEAFF. CDR3 DNA sequence: TGTGCCAGCTCACCCGCAATCGAGAGAGCTGAAGCTTTCTTT. Filled out from reference TRBV18 and TRBJ1-1, the complete variable domain reads NAGVMQNPRHLVRRRGQEARLRCSPMKGHSHVYWYRQLPEEGLKFMVYLQKENIIDESGMPKERFSAEFPKEGPSILRIQQVVRGDSAAYFCASSPAIERAEAFFGQGTRLTVV.